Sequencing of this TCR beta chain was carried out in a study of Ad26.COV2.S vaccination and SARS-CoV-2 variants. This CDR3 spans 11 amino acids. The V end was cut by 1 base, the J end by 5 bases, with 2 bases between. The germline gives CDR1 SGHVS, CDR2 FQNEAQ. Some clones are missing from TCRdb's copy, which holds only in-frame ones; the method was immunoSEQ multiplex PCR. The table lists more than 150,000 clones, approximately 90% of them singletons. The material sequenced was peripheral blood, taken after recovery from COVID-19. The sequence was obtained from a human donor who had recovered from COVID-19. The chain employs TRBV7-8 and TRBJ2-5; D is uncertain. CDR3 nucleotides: TGTGCCAGCAGCTTAGTGGAGACCCAGTACTTC. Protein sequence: CASSLVETQYF.